This is a list of T cell receptor beta chains from one sample in a study of shared clonotypes between healthy human individuals. The table came from immunoSEQ multiplex PCR; TCRdb's copy has only in-frame clones and leaves some out. The sample carries more than 550,000 clones, 72% recorded once. Sequences were obtained from memory CD4+ T cells sorted from blood. Receptors originate from a woman in her 30s in good health. The CDR3 runs from the conserved cysteine through the conserved F or W. D genes are given only for firm matches. Clone size, where shown, is once, few, many, or a class for clones that have expanded.

d_call,v_call,j_call,clone_size,cdr3_nt,cdr3_aa
-,TRBV6-4,TRBJ2-5,once,TGTGCCAGCAGTGATGTTTCGGAGGGGGTCCAAGAGACCCAGTACTTC,CASSDVSEGVQETQYF
-,TRBV7-2,TRBJ2-6,-,TGTGCCAGCAGCTTAGGGACATACTCTGGGGCCAACGTCCTGACTTTC,CASSLGTYSGANVLTF
TRBD1,TRBV15,TRBJ2-7,few,TGTGCCACCAGCAGAGAGAGGGGGACAGGGGCCTACGAGCAGTACTTC,CATSRERGTGAYEQYF
-,TRBV28,TRBJ2-1,-,TGTGCCAGCAAGTCTAGGGTGCCCTACAATGAGCAGTTCTTC,CASKSRVPYNEQFF
TRBD2,TRBV30,TRBJ2-1,-,TGTGCCTGGAGTTCGGGACTAGAGAATGAGCAGTTCTTC,CAWSSGLENEQFF
-,TRBV20-1,TRBJ2-3,-,TGCAGTGCTAGAAATTCAGATACGCAGTATTTT,CSARNSDTQYF
TRBD2,TRBV28,TRBJ2-2,-,TGTGCCAGCAGTTTAGGGACTAGCGGGACCGGGGAGCTGTTTTTT,CASSLGTSGTGELFF
-,TRBV2,TRBJ1-2,-,TGTGCCAGCAGTGAGGGGAGAGGCAGAGGTGGCTACACCTTC,CASSEGRGRGGYTF
-,TRBV2,TRBJ2-3,-,TGTGCCAGCAGTGCGGGGCGGACAGCGGGAGATACGCAGTATTTT,CASSAGRTAGDTQYF
-,TRBV5-1,TRBJ1-4,once,TGCGCCAGCAAAGTCGGGATTAATAAGGAAAAACTGTTTTTT,CASKVGINKEKLFF
-,TRBV30,TRBJ1-2,-,TGTGCCTGGAGTAGCAAACAATTGGATGGCTACACCTTC,CAWSSKQLDGYTF
TRBD2,TRBV5-4,TRBJ2-5,many,TGTGCCAGCAGCTTGGCGGGAGGGCCGGGAGAGACCCAGTACTTC,CASSLAGGPGETQYF
-,TRBV27,TRBJ2-3,many,TGTGCCAGCAGTTCCAGGGTGGTCGGAGATACGCAGTATTTT,CASSSRVVGDTQYF
-,TRBV30,TRBJ1-6,-,TGTGCCTGGAACAAGGTACAGCGAAATTCACCCCTCCACTTT,CAWNKVQRNSPLHF
-,TRBV6-1,TRBJ1-3,-,TGTGCCAGCAGTGAAGCTAAATTAGGGAGGTGGGCCTCTGGAAACACCATATATTTT,CASSEAKLGRWASGNTIYF
-,TRBV7-2,TRBJ2-7,many,TGTGCCAGCAGCCTGCCACAGGTCTACGAGCAGTACTTC,CASSLPQVYEQYF
-,TRBV28,TRBJ2-3,once,TGTGCCAGCAGCCACCGAGTGGGAGATGGCACAGATACGCAGTATTTT,CASSHRVGDGTDTQYF
-,TRBV18,TRBJ2-5,-,TGTGCCAGCTCACCAGGGGGCTCGGAGACCCAGTACTTC,CASSPGGSETQYF
-,TRBV28,TRBJ2-3,once,TGTGCCAGCAGTTTAGAGGTGACGGATACGCAGTATTTT,CASSLEVTDTQYF
-,TRBV2,TRBJ2-2,-,TGTGCCAGCAGTGTTGGGCGGGCACGGGGGGAGCTGTTTTTT,CASSVGRARGELFF
TRBD1,TRBV30,TRBJ2-7,-,TGTGCCTGTACAAAGCGGGACAGGGGTCGGTACGAGCAGTACTTC,CACTKRDRGRYEQYF
TRBD2,TRBV19,TRBJ2-7,-,TGTGCCAGTAGCCCAAGACTAGCGGGAGGCCCCTACGAGCAGTACTTC,CASSPRLAGGPYEQYF
-,TRBV5-6,TRBJ2-2,-,TGTGCCAGCAGCTTACGCCGGGACTTCAACACCGGGGAGCTGTTTTTT,CASSLRRDFNTGELFF
TRBD2,TRBV10-2,TRBJ2-5,-,TGCGCCAGCAGTGAGGCGGGAGTCCGGGAGACCCAGTACTTC,CASSEAGVRETQYF
-,TRBV18,TRBJ2-3,-,TGTGCCAGCTCACCAAAAAGGTCGCGGTCGTCGGATACGCAGTATTTT,CASSPKRSRSSDTQYF
TRBD1,TRBV7-9,TRBJ2-7,-,TGTGCCAGCAGCCTTGACAGGGCAAGGGGCGAGCAGTACTTC,CASSLDRARGEQYF
TRBD2,TRBV14,TRBJ2-1,-,TGTGCCAGCAGCCTGATAGCGGGAGCTACCGGGCAGTTCTTC,CASSLIAGATGQFF
-,TRBV18,TRBJ2-7,-,TGTGCCAGCTCATCGGGGAATGGGTACGAGCAGTACTTC,CASSSGNGYEQYF
-,TRBV10-1,TRBJ2-2,-,TGCGCCAGCAGAGGGGATTACACCGGGGAGCTGTTTTTT,CASRGDYTGELFF
-,TRBV30,TRBJ2-1,-,TGTGCCTGGCTGACACCGAGCTCCTACAATGAGCAGTTCTTC,CAWLTPSSYNEQFF
-,TRBV29-1,TRBJ2-7,few,TGCAGCGTTGCCTGGGACCTCGAGCAGTACTTC,CSVAWDLEQYF
-,TRBV25-1,TRBJ2-7,-,TGTGCCAGTAGGACTATGACAGGTACCCACGCCTACGAGCAGTACTTC,CASRTMTGTHAYEQYF
-,TRBV28,TRBJ1-1,-,TGTGCCAGCCTTAGGGGACGGTTTGAAGCTTTCTTT,CASLRGRFEAFF
TRBD1,TRBV27,TRBJ2-7,-,TGTGCCAGCAGGATGAGACAGGGAAGTTACTACGAGCAGTACTTC,CASRMRQGSYYEQYF
TRBD1,TRBV28,TRBJ2-7,-,TGTGCCAGCAGCACGACAGGGGCCCACGAGCAGTACTTC,CASSTTGAHEQYF
-,TRBV19,TRBJ2-7,-,TGTGCCAGTAGTGTGCAGGGCGTGGGAGAGCAGTACTTC,CASSVQGVGEQYF
-,TRBV7-9,TRBJ2-1,-,TGTGCCAGCAGCTTAAGGGAACAGGGAGGGAATGAGCAGTTCTTC,CASSLREQGGNEQFF
-,TRBV5-1,TRBJ2-1,-,TGCGCCAGCAGCTTGGATTCAGGGGCATACAATGAGCAGTTCTTC,CASSLDSGAYNEQFF
-,TRBV2,TRBJ1-2,few,TGTGCCAGCAGTCCCCCCACAGGGAACTATGGCTACACCTTC,CASSPPTGNYGYTF
-,TRBV18,TRBJ2-1,-,TGTGCCAGCTCCGAATGGGACTCCTCCTACAATGAGCAGTTCTTC,CASSEWDSSYNEQFF
-,TRBV5-1,TRBJ2-6,-,TGCGCCAGCAGCTTGGTTGTGGACTCTGGGGCCAACGTCCTGACTTTC,CASSLVVDSGANVLTF
-,TRBV6-1,TRBJ1-4,-,TGTGCCAGCAGTGAAAGTAGGGCTAATGAAAAACTGTTTTTT,CASSESRANEKLFF